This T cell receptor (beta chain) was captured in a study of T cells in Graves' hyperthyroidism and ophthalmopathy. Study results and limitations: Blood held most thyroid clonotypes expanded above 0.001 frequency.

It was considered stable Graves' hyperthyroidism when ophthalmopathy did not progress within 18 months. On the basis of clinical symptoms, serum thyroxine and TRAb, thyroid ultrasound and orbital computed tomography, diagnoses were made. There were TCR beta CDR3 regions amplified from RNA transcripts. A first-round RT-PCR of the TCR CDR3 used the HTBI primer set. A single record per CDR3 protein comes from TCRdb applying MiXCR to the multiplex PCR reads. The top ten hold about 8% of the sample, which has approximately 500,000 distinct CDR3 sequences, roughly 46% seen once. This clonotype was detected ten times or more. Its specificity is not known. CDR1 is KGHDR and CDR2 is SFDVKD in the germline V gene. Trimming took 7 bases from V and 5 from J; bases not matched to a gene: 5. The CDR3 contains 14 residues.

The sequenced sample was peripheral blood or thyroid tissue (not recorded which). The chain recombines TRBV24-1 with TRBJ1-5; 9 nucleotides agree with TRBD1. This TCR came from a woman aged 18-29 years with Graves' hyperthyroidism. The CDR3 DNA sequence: TGTGCCACCAGCGGGACAGGGTTAGATCAGCCCCAGCATTTT. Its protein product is CATSGTGLDQPQHF.